Shown below are 19 T cell receptor beta chains from a single sample sequenced in a study of esophageal squamous cell carcinoma under preoperative chemotherapy. TCRdb ran MiXCR on the PCR reads and lists one entry per CDR3 protein. The table lists tens of thousands of distinct CDR3 sequences, roughly half of them singletons. Time point: before preoperative PTX-NDP chemotherapy. Sampling was done from a patient given preoperative chemotherapy. The receptors stem from a human donor with esophageal squamous cell carcinoma. The donor label of this sample is uncertain.

This chain uses TRBV7-2 with TRBJ2-3; maybe TRBD1 (6 bases). Trimming took off 2 bases at V and 11 bases at J, with 14 bases between the two ends. The CDR3 is 13 amino acids. Per the germline V gene, CDR1 is SGHTA and CDR2 is FQGNSA. CDR3: CASSLIRTDMQYF. The CDR3 nucleotides are TGTGCCAGCAGCTTAATCAGGACAGACATGCAGTATTTT.

In its sample, this clonotype was seen a few times. Mismatch with germline at one junction end may stem from a read error. V and J are TRBV7-6 and TRBJ2-5; TRBD2 is a possible D gene (6 bases). The CDR3 is 19 residues long. CDR1 SGHVS and CDR2 FNYEAQ come from the germline V gene. The CDR3 sequence: CASSLDPPIPGGAKDTQYF. The CDR3, as DNA: TGTGCCAGCAGCTTGGATCCGCCCATCCCCGGGGGAGCCAAAGACACCCAGTACTTC.

This clonotype was seen only once. One end of the junction is discordant with germline, which a read error may explain. The V and J genes are TRBV7-3 and TRBJ2-5; the D gene is possibly TRBD2 (6 bases). With the DNA end fitting TRBJ2-4 better, the J assignment may be wrong. Germline assignment: CDR1 SGHTA and CDR2 FQGTGA. The CDR3 spans 17 residues. CDR3 sequence: CASSVGLGGGVKDIQYF. For the CDR3, the DNA is TGTGCCAGCAGCGTGGGACTCGGGGGAGGTGTCAAAGACATTCAGTACTTC.

The V call is TRBV7-2, the J call TRBJ2-5; either TRBD1 or TRBD2 may supply D (6 bases each). The CDR3 length is 18 residues. Trimming took off 4 bases at V and 8 bases at J, with 29 bases between the two ends. Looked up from germline, CDR1 is SGHTA and CDR2 is FQGNSA. The CDR3 sequence: CASSYGGRACGAKNTQYF. The CDR3 nucleotides read TGTGCCAGCAGCTATGGGGGGCGGGCGTGCGGAGCCAAAAACACCCAGTACTTC.

This clonotype appeared many times. The V call is TRBV28, the J call TRBJ2-1, with TRBD2 matching over 7 bases. The junction had 8 bases not matched to a gene; V was cut back by 2 bases and J by 10 bases. Germline V gives CDR1 MDHEN, CDR2 SYDVKM. This CDR3 spans 14 amino acids. The CDR3, as DNA: TGTGCCAGCAGTTTAGGGGGGGGTCACTACGAGCAGTTCTTC. Translation gives CASSLGGGHYEQFF.

This chain links TRBV7-9 with TRBJ2-2; D possibly corresponds to TRBD2 (6 bases). Trimming cost V 6 bases and J 10 bases, with 27 bases left between them. CDR3 size: 17 residues. Germline loops: CDR1 SEHNR, CDR2 FQNEAQ (reference sequence). CDR3 loop: CASSQSGGTVSTEELFF. CDR3 coding DNA: TGTGCCAGCAGTCAAAGTGGCGGGACTGTGAGCACAGAGGAGCTGTTTTTT.

J is TRBJ2-3 and V is TRBV7-2; 9 bases line up with TRBD2. The end of the DNA aligns better with TRBJ2-7, so the J call may be wrong. The CDR3 sequence is 15 residues long. In germline, CDR1 is SGHTA, CDR2 FQGNSA. The CDR3 loop is CASSYAGGATDMQYF. CDR3 nucleotides: TGTGCCAGCAGCTATGCGGGGGGGGCCACAGATATGCAGTACTTC.

Only a few counts were recorded for this clonotype. V gene TRBV10-1 combines with J gene TRBJ2-1; 10 bases are shared with TRBD2. CDR1 and CDR2 (germline): WNHNN, SYGVQD (reference sequence). The CDR3 has 15 amino acids. With 2 bases clipped from V and 4 bases from J, the junction kept 2 bases outside the gene matches. CDR3 region: CASSEGTSDYNEQFF. The CDR3 region has the DNA TGCGCCAGCAGTGAGGGGACTAGCGATTACAATGAGCAGTTCTTC.

This clonotype appeared a few times. This chain links TRBV4-1 with TRBJ2-7; D is unclear. V lost 4 bases to trimming and J lost 0 bases, with 10 bases between them. Germline V gene lookup returns CDR1 MGHRA and CDR2 YSYEKL. The length of the CDR3 is 14 residues. CDR3 DNA sequence: TGCGCCAGCAGCCTTGGGCCCAGCTCCTACGAGCAGTACTTC. Translating gives CASSLGPSSYEQYF.

This clonotype showed up just a few times. The chain recombines TRBV12-3 or TRBV12-4 with TRBJ2-7; unclear D gene. The CDR3 is made up of 14 amino acids. The V end was cut by 5 bases, the J end by 2 bases, with 13 bases between. CDR3 sequence reads: CASSKMGPPYEQYF. DNA for the CDR3: TGTGCCAGCAGTAAAATGGGTCCTCCCTACGAGCAGTACTTC.

Worth noting for this clonotype: One junction end disagrees with the germline gene, perhaps due to a read error. DNA for the CDR3: TGTGCCAGCAGCTCGGGGCCGGGGGGCGGGGACCAAGACACCCAGTACTTC. It encodes CASSSGPGGGDQDTQYF. The chain carries TRBV7-3 and TRBJ2-5; possibly TRBD2 for D (7 bases). Germline V gene lookup returns CDR1 SGHTA and CDR2 FQGTGA. The CDR3 covers 17 residues. The full variable domain, rest sourced from reference TRBV7-3 and TRBJ2-5, is GAGVSQTPSNKVTEKGKYVELRCDPISGHTALYWYRQSLGQGPEFLIYFQGTGAADDSGLPNDRFFAVRPEGSVSTLKIQRTERGDSAVYLCASSSGPGGGDQDTQYFGPGTRLLVL.

In its sample, this clonotype was seen a few times. The chain employs TRBV7-6 and TRBJ2-1, with D hard to call. The V gene lost 4 bases and the J gene lost 2 bases, with 18 bases spanning the gap. CDR3 length equals 17 residues. The germline V gene has CDR1 SGHVS and CDR2 FNYEAQ. CDR3 in amino acids: CASSSAWAYPPYNEQFF. The CDR3 DNA is TGTGCCAGCAGCTCCGCCTGGGCGTACCCCCCCTACAATGAGCAGTTCTTC.

This clonotype counts as large. The V call is TRBV7-8, the J call TRBJ2-1, with a possible D match to TRBD2 (6 bases). This CDR3 spans 19 amino acids. Per the germline V gene, CDR1 is SGHVS and CDR2 is FQNEAQ. V gave up 3 bases and J gave up 0 bases, with 21 bases separating them. CDR3 sequence (DNA): TGTGCCAGCAGCTTTATCCAATTTTTAGCGGAAAGCTCCTACAATGAGCAGTTCTTC. It is translated as CASSFIQFLAESSYNEQFF.

Details on this clonotype: Germline is not matched at one junction end, which may reflect a read error. J is TRBJ2-5 and V is TRBV7-7, with TRBD2 as a possible D gene (5 bases). The end of the DNA is better explained by TRBJ2-3, so the J call may be wrong. The CDR3 sequence is 13 residues long. Germline V gives CDR1 SSHAT, CDR2 FNYEAQ (reference sequence). CDR3 protein: CASSLGSKETQYF. CDR3 bases: TGTGCTAGCAGCTTAGGGAGCAAAGAGACCCAGTATTTT.

The chain combines TRBV18 with TRBJ2-2; D is tentatively TRBD1 or TRBD2 (5 bases each). V dropped 5 bases and J dropped 3 bases, with 10 bases sitting between them. CDR3 size: 14 residues. Germline V lookup: CDR1 KGHSH, CDR2 LQKENI. The CDR3 region has the DNA TGTGCCAGCTCAATTAGGGACGACACCGGGGAGCTGTTTTTT. Amino acids: CASSIRDDTGELFF.

In regard to this clonotype: One end of the junction is discordant with germline, which a read error may explain. This chain joins TRBV7-6 and TRBJ2-3; maybe TRBD2 (6 bases). Germline lookup yields CDR1 SGHVS and CDR2 FNYEAQ. There are 16 residues in the CDR3. Written as DNA, the CDR3 is TGTGCGAGCAGCTTCCTAGGGCGGGGAGCCACAGATACGCAGTATTTT. Its protein product is CASSFLGRGATDTQYF.

CDR3 amino acids: CASSFGLATTGELFF. The CDR3 bases are TGTGCCAGCAGCTTTGGACTAGCGACCACCGGGGAGCTGTTTTTT. The chain joins TRBV7-8 to TRBJ2-2; 9 bases match TRBD2. Trimming cost V 3 bases and J 4 bases; bases outside gene matches: 3. The CDR3 runs to 15 residues. Per the germline V gene, CDR1 is SGHVS and CDR2 is FQNEAQ.

By sample fraction, this clonotype is medium-sized. The V gene is TRBV27, the J gene TRBJ2-3; 14 bases line up with TRBD2. Germline lookup yields CDR1 MNHEY and CDR2 SMNVEV (reference sequence). The junction had 6 bases not matched to a gene; V was cut back by 4 bases and J by 6 bases. The CDR3 sequence is 16 residues long. CDR3 region: CASSYLGTSGSDTQYF. CDR3 coding DNA: TGTGCCAGCAGTTACCTCGGGACTAGCGGGAGTGATACGCAGTATTTT.

Note on this clonotype: The junction shows a germline mismatch at one end, possibly a read error. The chain's CDR3 is CASSEFWGSATDMQYF. CDR3 bases: TGTGCCAGCAGTGAATTTTGGGGAAGCGCCACAGATATGCAGTACTTT. The genes are TRBV6-1 and TRBJ2-4; D gene ambiguous. There are 16 residues in the CDR3. From germline, CDR1 is MNHNS and CDR2 SASEGT.